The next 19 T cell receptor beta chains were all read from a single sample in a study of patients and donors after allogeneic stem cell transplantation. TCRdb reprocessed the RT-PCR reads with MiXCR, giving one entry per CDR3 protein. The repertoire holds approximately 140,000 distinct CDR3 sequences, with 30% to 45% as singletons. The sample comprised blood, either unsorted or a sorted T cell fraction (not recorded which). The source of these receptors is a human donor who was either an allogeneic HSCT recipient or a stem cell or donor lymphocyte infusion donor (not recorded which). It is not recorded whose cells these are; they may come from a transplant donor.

The CDR3 spells CASSFGGNTGELFF. CDR3 DNA: TGTGCCAGCAGTTTTGGCGGGAACACCGGGGAGCTGTTTTTT. V and J are TRBV12-3 or TRBV12-4 and TRBJ2-2; D ambiguous. The V gene lost 3 bases and the J gene lost 1 base, with 6 bases spanning the gap. This CDR3 is 14 amino acids long.

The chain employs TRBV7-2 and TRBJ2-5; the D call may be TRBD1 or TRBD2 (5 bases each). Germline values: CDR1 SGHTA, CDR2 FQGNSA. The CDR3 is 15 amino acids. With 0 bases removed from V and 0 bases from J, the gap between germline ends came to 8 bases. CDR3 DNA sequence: TGTGCCAGCAGCTTAGCGGGGGAGTACCAAGAGACCCAGTACTTC. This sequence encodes CASSLAGEYQETQYF.

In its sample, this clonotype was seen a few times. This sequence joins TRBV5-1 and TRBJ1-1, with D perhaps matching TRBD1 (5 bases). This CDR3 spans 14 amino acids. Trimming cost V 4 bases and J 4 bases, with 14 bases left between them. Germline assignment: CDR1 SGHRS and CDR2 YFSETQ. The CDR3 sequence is CASSIGAFGTEAFF. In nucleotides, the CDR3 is TGCGCCAGCAGCATCGGGGCTTTCGGCACTGAAGCTTTCTTT.

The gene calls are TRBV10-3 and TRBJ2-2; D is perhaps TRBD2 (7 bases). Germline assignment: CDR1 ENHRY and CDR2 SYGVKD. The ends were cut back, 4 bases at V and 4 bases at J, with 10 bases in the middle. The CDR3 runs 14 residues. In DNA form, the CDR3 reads TGTGCCATCAGTGTGGGAGGGGGCACCGGGGAGCTGTTTTTT. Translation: CAISVGGGTGELFF.

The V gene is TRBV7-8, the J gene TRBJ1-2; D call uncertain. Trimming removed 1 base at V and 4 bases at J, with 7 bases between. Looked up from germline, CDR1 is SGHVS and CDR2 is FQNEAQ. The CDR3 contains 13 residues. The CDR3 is CASSLGQVYGYTF. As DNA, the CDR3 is TGTGCCAGCAGCTTAGGGCAGGTCTATGGCTACACCTTC.

The CDR3 reads CASSGGQGALFGTDTQYF. CDR3 DNA: TGTGCCAGCAGCGGGGGACAGGGGGCGCTTTTCGGCACAGATACGCAGTATTTT. The chain employs TRBV5-6 and TRBJ2-3; 12 nucleotides agree with TRBD1. Germline V gives CDR1 SGHDT, CDR2 YYEEEE. After removal of 4 bases from V and 1 base from J, the junction contained 10 bases not matched to a gene. The CDR3 consists of 18 residues. Filled out from reference TRBV5-6 and TRBJ2-3, the complete variable domain reads DAGVTQSPTHLIKTRGQQVTLRCSPKSGHDTVSWYQQALGQGPQFIFQYYEEEERQRGNFPDRFSGHQFPNYSSELNVNALLLGDSALYLCASSGGQGALFGTDTQYFGPGTRLTVL.

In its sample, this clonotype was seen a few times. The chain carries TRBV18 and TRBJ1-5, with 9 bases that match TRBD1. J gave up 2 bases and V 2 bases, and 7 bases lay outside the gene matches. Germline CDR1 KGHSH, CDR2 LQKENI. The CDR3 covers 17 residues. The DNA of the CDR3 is TGTGCCAGCTCACCAGACAGGGGGAGGTCCGGCAATCAGCCCCAGCATTTT. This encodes CASSPDRGRSGNQPQHF.

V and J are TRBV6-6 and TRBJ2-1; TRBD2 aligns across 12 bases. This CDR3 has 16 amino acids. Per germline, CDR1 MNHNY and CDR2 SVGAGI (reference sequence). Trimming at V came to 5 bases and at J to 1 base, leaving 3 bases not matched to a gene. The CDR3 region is CASSTTSGGSYNEQFF. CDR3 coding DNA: TGTGCCAGCAGTACGACTAGCGGGGGATCCTACAATGAGCAGTTCTTC.

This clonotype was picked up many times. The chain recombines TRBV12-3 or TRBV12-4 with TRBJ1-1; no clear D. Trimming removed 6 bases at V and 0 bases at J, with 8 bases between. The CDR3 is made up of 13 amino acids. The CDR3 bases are TGTGCCAGCAGCCTCACCATGAACACTGAAGCTTTCTTT. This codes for CASSLTMNTEAFF.

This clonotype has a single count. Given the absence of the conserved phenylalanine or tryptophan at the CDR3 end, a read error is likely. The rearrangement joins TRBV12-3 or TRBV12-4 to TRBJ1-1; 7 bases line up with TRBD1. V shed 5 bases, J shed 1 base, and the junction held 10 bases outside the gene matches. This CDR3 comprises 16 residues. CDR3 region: CASSMRQGLGNTEAFL. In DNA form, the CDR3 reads TGTGCCAGCAGTATGCGACAGGGCCTAGGGAACACTGAAGCTTTCTTG.

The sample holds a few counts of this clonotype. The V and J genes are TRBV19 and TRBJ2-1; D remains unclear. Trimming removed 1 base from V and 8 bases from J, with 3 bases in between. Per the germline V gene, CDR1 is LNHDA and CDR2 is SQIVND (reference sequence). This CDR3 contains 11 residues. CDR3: CASSIGDEQFF. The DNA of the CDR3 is TGTGCCAGTAGTATAGGAGATGAGCAGTTCTTC.

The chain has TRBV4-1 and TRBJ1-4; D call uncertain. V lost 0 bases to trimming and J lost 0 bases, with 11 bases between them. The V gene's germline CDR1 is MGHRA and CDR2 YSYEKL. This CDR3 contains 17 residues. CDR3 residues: CASSQEGGGTTNEKLFF. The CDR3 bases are TGCGCCAGCAGCCAAGAGGGTGGAGGGACAACTAATGAAAAACTGTTTTTT.

As DNA, the CDR3 is TGCAGCGTTGCTGGGGGTGAGCAGTTCTTC. The encoded protein is CSVAGGEQFF. The chain has TRBV29-1 and TRBJ2-1; D possibly matches TRBD1 or TRBD2 (5 bases each). The CDR3 is 10 residues long. Germline CDR1 SQVTM, CDR2 ANQGSEA. V lost 4 bases and J lost 9, with 7 bases in between.

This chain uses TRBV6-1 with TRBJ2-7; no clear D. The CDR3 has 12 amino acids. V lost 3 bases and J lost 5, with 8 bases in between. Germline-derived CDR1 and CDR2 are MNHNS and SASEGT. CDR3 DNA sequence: TGTGCCAGCAGTGAGGGTCCCCACGAGCAGTACTTC. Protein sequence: CASSEGPHEQYF.

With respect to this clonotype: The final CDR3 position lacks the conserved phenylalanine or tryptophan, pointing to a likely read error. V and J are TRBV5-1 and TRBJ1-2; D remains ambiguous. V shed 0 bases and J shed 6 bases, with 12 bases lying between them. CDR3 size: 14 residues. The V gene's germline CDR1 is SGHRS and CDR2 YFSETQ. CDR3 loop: CASSLGRVVDGYTL. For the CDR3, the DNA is TGCGCCAGCAGCTTGGGAAGGGTGGTGGATGGCTACACCCTC.

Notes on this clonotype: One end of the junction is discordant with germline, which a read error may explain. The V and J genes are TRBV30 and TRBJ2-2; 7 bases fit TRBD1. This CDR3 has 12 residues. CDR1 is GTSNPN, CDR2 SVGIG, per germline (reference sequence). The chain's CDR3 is CAWSVTAGGLFF. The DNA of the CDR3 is TGTGCCTGGAGTGTAACAGCAGGGGGGCTGTTTTTT.

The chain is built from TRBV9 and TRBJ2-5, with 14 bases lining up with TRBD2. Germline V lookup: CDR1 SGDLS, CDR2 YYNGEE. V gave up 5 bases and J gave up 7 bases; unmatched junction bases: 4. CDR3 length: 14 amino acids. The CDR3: CASSGGLAGGTQYF. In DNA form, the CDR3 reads TGTGCCAGCAGTGGAGGACTAGCGGGGGGGACCCAGTACTTC.

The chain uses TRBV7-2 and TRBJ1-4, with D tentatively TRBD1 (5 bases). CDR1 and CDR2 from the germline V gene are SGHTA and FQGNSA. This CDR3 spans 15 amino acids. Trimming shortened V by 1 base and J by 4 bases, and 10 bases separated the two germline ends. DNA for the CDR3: TGTGCCAGCAGCTTAGGGGGGGTCGGTAATGAAAAACTGTTTTTT. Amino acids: CASSLGGVGNEKLFF.

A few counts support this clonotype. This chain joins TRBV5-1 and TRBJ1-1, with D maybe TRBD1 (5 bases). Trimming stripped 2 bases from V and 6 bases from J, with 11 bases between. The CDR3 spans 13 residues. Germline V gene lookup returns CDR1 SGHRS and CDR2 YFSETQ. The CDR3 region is CASSFYRRAEAFF. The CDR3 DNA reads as TGCGCCAGCAGCTTTTACAGGAGAGCTGAAGCTTTCTTT.